This is a list of T cell receptor beta chains from one sample in a study of control samples from healthy donors and cancer patients. The protocol was immunoSEQ multiplex PCR, while the TCRdb copy is restricted to in-frame clones and leaves out a portion. Of about 92,000 clones listed, roughly 78% are singletons. Sample: blood. The receptors shown here come from a woman in her sixties in good health. Both conserved end residues are part of each CDR3. Fields, in order: clone size, J gene, V gene, D gene, CDR3 length, CDR3 DNA, CDR3 protein. D genes are given only for firm matches. The size of a clone is reported for some rows only, either as once, few or many, or as a class for expanded clones.

- | TRBJ1-1 | TRBV28 | - | 14 | TGTGCCAGCAGTTTATACAGGGCAGGTACTGAAGCTTTCTTT | CASSLYRAGTEAFF
- | TRBJ2-5 | TRBV18 | - | 13 | TGTGCCAGCTCAGTCGAACAGTTAGGGACCCAGTACTTC | CASSVEQLGTQYF
- | TRBJ2-7 | TRBV5-1 | - | 15 | TGCGCCAGCAGTGAACGGACTGACGCCTGGTACGAGCAGTACTTC | CASSERTDAWYEQYF
- | TRBJ1-6 | TRBV3-1/TRBV3-2 | TRBD1 | 14 | TGTGCCAGCAGCAAGACAGGGTCCGGTTCACCCCTCCACTTT | CASSKTGSGSPLHF
- | TRBJ2-3 | TRBV10-1 | TRBD2 | 17 | TGCGCCAGCAGTGAGTCGATCAGCGGGGGTAGCACAGATACGCAGTATTTT | CASSESISGGSTDTQYF
- | TRBJ2-2 | TRBV18 | - | 19 | TGTGCCAGCTCACCGGCGATCGCCTCTAGCCAATTTAGGATCGGGGAGCTGTTTTTT | CASSPAIASSQFRIGELFF
- | TRBJ2-7 | TRBV4-3 | - | 16 | TGCGCCAGCAGCCAAGATCTTGGCGGGGAAACTGGGGAGCAGTACTTC | CASSQDLGGETGEQYF
- | TRBJ2-7 | TRBV5-1 | - | 13 | TGCGCCAGCAGCGTAGGGAGGTCCTACGAGCAGTACTTC | CASSVGRSYEQYF
- | TRBJ2-5 | TRBV5-4 | - | 16 | TGTGCCAGCAGCCTGCGCGTCGGGGGTTATTTGGAGACCCAGTACTTC | CASSLRVGGYLETQYF
- | TRBJ2-7 | TRBV4-3 | TRBD1 | 14 | TGCGCCAGCAGCCAAGAAGGGGGCACCTACGAGCAGTACTTC | CASSQEGGTYEQYF
once | TRBJ1-5 | TRBV4-1 | - | 13 | TGCGCCAGCAGCCAAGAGGGGATTCAGCCCCAGCATTTT | CASSQEGIQPQHF
- | TRBJ1-2 | TRBV7-2 | - | 15 | TGTGCCAGCAGCCCAAGCTCAGACCGCAAGGGAAGCTACACCTTC | CASSPSSDRKGSYTF
- | TRBJ1-2 | TRBV28 | TRBD1 | 14 | TGTGCCAGCAGGGACCAACAGGGGTACTATGGCTACACCTTC | CASRDQQGYYGYTF
- | TRBJ2-4 | TRBV3-1/TRBV3-2 | - | 15 | TGTGCCAGCAGCCAAGAATGGGGGGCCCAAAACATTCAGTACTTC | CASSQEWGAQNIQYF
- | TRBJ1-1 | TRBV28 | - | 14 | TGTGCCAGCAGCAAAACGGGGGGGGTCGCTGAAGCTTTCTTT | CASSKTGGVAEAFF
- | TRBJ1-2 | TRBV28 | - | 12 | TGTGCCAGCAGTTCCGACCACTATGGCTACACCTTC | CASSSDHYGYTF
- | TRBJ2-7 | TRBV11-1 | TRBD2 | 17 | TGTGCCAGCAGCTTAGCCGGACTAGCGGGGGACTCCTACGAGCAGTACTTC | CASSLAGLAGDSYEQYF
- | TRBJ2-2 | TRBV28 | - | 15 | TGTGCCAGCAGCCTCGGGTGGGCGAACACCGGGGAGCTGTTTTTT | CASSLGWANTGELFF
- | TRBJ2-5 | TRBV10-3 | TRBD2 | 15 | TGTGCCATCAGTGCCGGGAGGACCTACCAAGAGACCCAGTACTTC | CAISAGRTYQETQYF
once | TRBJ2-2 | TRBV3-1/TRBV3-2 | - | 13 | TGTGCCAGCAGCCAGACGGGAGCCGGGGAGCTGTTTTTT | CASSQTGAGELFF
- | TRBJ2-7 | TRBV3-1/TRBV3-2 | - | 16 | TGTGCCAGCAGCCCGGCCGTAGGGATAGGGACTGGCGAGCAGTACTTC | CASSPAVGIGTGEQYF
- | TRBJ1-5 | TRBV5-6 | - | 14 | TGTGCCAGCAGCTTGGGGCTTGGTTTGCAGCCCCAGCATTTT | CASSLGLGLQPQHF
- | TRBJ1-2 | TRBV19 | TRBD1 | 14 | TGTGCCAGTAGGGGACAGGGAGATTACTATGGCTACACCTTC | CASRGQGDYYGYTF
- | TRBJ2-1 | TRBV15 | - | 16 | TGTGCCACCAGCAGAGATTACCCGAGCTCCTACAATGAGCAGTTCTTC | CATSRDYPSSYNEQFF
- | TRBJ2-7 | TRBV6-1 | - | 13 | TGTGCCAGCACCCCCCAGCGGAGCTACGAGCAGTACTTC | CASTPQRSYEQYF
- | TRBJ1-6 | TRBV6-5 | - | 14 | TGTGCCAGCAGTTCCGACACCCTTAATTCACCCCTCCACTTT | CASSSDTLNSPLHF
- | TRBJ1-1 | TRBV6-1 | - | 14 | TGTGCCAGCAGTGACCAGGGGCCGGCAACTGAAGCTTTCTTT | CASSDQGPATEAFF
- | TRBJ1-5 | TRBV6-6 | - | 15 | TGTGCCAGCAGTTACTCCTCCAGGGACAATCAGCCCCAGCATTTT | CASSYSSRDNQPQHF
- | TRBJ1-3 | TRBV19 | - | 15 | TGTGCCAGTAATGGTTTAGAGGGGAGTGGAAACACCATATATTTT | CASNGLEGSGNTIYF
- | TRBJ1-1 | TRBV19 | - | 15 | TGTGCCAGTCGCATAGGGGGGGTGCTGAACACTGAAGCTTTCTTT | CASRIGGVLNTEAFF
- | TRBJ1-5 | TRBV5-1 | - | 15 | TGCGCCAGCAGCTTTGGGGGGGAGTTTAATCAGCCCCAGCATTTT | CASSFGGEFNQPQHF
- | TRBJ2-3 | TRBV2 | TRBD2 | 15 | TGTGCCAGCAGTGTGGGACTAGCGGGACTCGATACGCAGTATTTT | CASSVGLAGLDTQYF
- | TRBJ1-1 | TRBV2 | - | 15 | TGTGCCAGCAGTGAAGTAGTTGGCAGAAACACTGAAGCTTTCTTT | CASSEVVGRNTEAFF
- | TRBJ1-4 | TRBV6-1 | - | 15 | TGTGCCAGCAGTGAAGCGGTAGCAACTAATGAAAAACTGTTTTTT | CASSEAVATNEKLFF
- | TRBJ1-1 | TRBV5-6 | - | 14 | TGTGCCAGCAGCTCGAGCTGGGGGGACACTGAAGCTTTCTTT | CASSSSWGDTEAFF
- | TRBJ2-2 | TRBV21-1 | - | 13 | TGTGCCAGCAGCAATTCAGGGGCCGGGGAGCTGTTTTTT | CASSNSGAGELFF
once | TRBJ1-5 | TRBV6-6 | - | 16 | TGTGCCAGCAGTTATGCCACCGGGGCTAGCAATCAGCCCCAGCATTTT | CASSYATGASNQPQHF
- | TRBJ1-6 | TRBV5-4 | TRBD1 | 18 | TGTGCCAGCAGCATATGGACAGGGCTCCCTTCCTATAATTCACCCCTCCACTTT | CASSIWTGLPSYNSPLHF
- | TRBJ1-2 | TRBV15 | - | 15 | TGTGCCACCAGCAGACAGACAGGTCTGGACTGTGGCTACACCTTC | CATSRQTGLDCGYTF
- | TRBJ1-5 | TRBV28 | - | 16 | TGTGCCAGCAGTTGGAGGGGGGGGCGTAGCAATCAGCCCCAGCATTTT | CASSWRGGRSNQPQHF
- | TRBJ2-3 | TRBV11-2 | - | 16 | TGTGCCAGCAGATCGACCGGGCGCCCCGCTCTGGATACGCAGTATTTT | CASRSTGRPALDTQYF
- | TRBJ2-3 | TRBV5-1 | - | 15 | TGCGCCAGCAGTCTCGGACTGAAGAGCACAGATACGCAGTATTTT | CASSLGLKSTDTQYF
- | TRBJ1-6 | TRBV9 | TRBD1 | 15 | TGTGCCAGCAGCTTAGGACAGGGGGCATTTTCACCCCTCCACTTT | CASSLGQGAFSPLHF
- | TRBJ2-7 | TRBV5-5 | TRBD1 | 15 | TGTGCCAGCAGTTTCTTACAGGGGCCCACCTACGAGCAGTACTTC | CASSFLQGPTYEQYF
- | TRBJ1-2 | TRBV28 | - | 14 | TGTGCCAGCAGTTTTGGGAGCGAAAACTATGGCTACACCTTC | CASSFGSENYGYTF
- | TRBJ1-1 | TRBV12-3/TRBV12-4 | - | 13 | TGTGCCAGCAGTCCGGCCGTAAACACTGAAGCTTTCTTT | CASSPAVNTEAFF
- | TRBJ2-1 | TRBV29-1 | - | 13 | TGCAGCGTTCAGGAGGGGGTTAAGAATGAGCAGTTCTTC | CSVQEGVKNEQFF
- | TRBJ1-1 | TRBV19 | - | 12 | TGTGCCATCCCAGGGAAATGGTGTCGAGCTTTCTTT | CAIPGKWCRAFF
- | TRBJ1-5 | TRBV23-1 | - | 12 | TGCGCCAGCCGACGCTCCGGTCAGCCCCAGCATTTT | CASRRSGQPQHF
- | TRBJ1-1 | TRBV10-3 | TRBD1 | 14 | TGTGCCATCAGTCCGGGACAGTCAAACACTGAAGCTTTCTTT | CAISPGQSNTEAFF
- | TRBJ2-5 | TRBV18 | - | 14 | TGTGCCAGCTCACCTCGGGACTTTCAAGAGACCCAGTACTTC | CASSPRDFQETQYF
- | TRBJ2-3 | TRBV9 | TRBD2 | 13 | TGTGCCAGCAGGGGTAGCGGGAGTGATACGCAGTATTTT | CASRGSGSDTQYF
- | TRBJ2-1 | TRBV9 | - | 11 | TGTGCCAGCAGTACAGGCCATGAGCAGTTCTTC | CASSTGHEQFF
few | TRBJ2-5 | TRBV6-2/TRBV6-3 | TRBD1 | 15 | TGTGCCAGCAGTGACTGGGACAGGGGAGGGGAGACCCAGTACTTC | CASSDWDRGGETQYF